This T cell receptor beta chain was retrieved from a study of beta chain features in type 1 diabetes. The isolated RNA, all of it, was reverse transcribed, so expressed TCRB transcripts were what got sequenced. Libraries were prepared by immunoSEQ multiplex PCR; TCRdb keeps only in-frame clonotypes and omits some of them. The data show under 950,000 clones, roughly 17% seen once. CDR3 size: 14 residues. V was shortened by 0 bases and J by 0 bases, with 6 bases between the two germline ends. Germline V CDR1 and CDR2: SGDLS, YYNGEE. The clonotype was recovered from a woman aged 18-29 years in good health. The V and J genes are TRBV9 and TRBJ2-5; D is undetermined. The specimen was naive CD4+ T cells from blood. Here the CDR3 reads CASSVAGDQETQYF. DNA of the CDR3: TGTGCCAGCAGCGTAGCTGGGGACCAAGAGACCCAGTACTTC.